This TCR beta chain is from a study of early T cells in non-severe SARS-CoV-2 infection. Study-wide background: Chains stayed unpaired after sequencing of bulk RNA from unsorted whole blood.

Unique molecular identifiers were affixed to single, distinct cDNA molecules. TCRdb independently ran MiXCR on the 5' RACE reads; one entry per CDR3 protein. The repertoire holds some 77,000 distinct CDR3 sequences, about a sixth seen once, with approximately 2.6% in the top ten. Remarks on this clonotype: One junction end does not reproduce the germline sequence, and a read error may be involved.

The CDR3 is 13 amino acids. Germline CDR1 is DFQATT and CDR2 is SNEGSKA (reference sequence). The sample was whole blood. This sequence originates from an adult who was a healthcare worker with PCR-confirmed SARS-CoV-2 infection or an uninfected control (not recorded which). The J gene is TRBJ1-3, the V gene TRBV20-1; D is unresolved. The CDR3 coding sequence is TGCAGTGCAAGAGACCCCTCTGGAAACACCATATATTTT. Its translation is CSARDPSGNTIYF.